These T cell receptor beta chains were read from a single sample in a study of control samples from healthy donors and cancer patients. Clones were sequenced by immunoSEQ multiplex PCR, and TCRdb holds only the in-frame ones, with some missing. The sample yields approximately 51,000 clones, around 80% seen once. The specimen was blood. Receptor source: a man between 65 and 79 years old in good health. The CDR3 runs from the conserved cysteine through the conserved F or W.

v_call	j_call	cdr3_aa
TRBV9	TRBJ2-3	CASSVEGRAGGPLLSTDTQYF
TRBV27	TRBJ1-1	CASSPRLNTEAFF
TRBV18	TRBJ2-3	CASSGLQARTDTQYF
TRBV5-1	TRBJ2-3	CASSPYPGTDTQYF
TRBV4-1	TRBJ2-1	CASSRRTSGNPLGPNEQFF
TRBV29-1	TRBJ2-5	CSTGQGRGETQYF
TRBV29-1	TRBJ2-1	CSVADPFSSDEQFF
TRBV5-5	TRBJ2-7	CASSLLAGSAPYEQYF
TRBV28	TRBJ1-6	CASSLYRAGLAPLHF
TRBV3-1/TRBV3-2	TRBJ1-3	CASSQFPQQASSGNTIYF
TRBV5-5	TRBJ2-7	CASSLLGLSSYEQYF
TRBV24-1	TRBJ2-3	CATSDSAGGWNTQYF
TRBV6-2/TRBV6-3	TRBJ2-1	CASSPRGGGAPNEQFF
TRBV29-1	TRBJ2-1	CSAQGYRNGDEQFF
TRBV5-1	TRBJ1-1	CASSIRTSPPSSEAFF
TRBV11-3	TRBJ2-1	CASSLHQTASYNEQFF
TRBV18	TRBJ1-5	CASSLYRGQNRTPQHF
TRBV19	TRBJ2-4	CASSMKRGKFDIQYF
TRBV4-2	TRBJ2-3	CASSQGTTAYTDTQYF
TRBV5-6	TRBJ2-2	CASSSGQGVGTGELFF
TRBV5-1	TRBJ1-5	CASSFWGDSNQPQHF
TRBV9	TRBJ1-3	CASSVQGARGNTIYF
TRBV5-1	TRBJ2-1	CASSPSRGEQFF
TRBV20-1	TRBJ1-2	CSARDYAGYTF
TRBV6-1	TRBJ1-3	CASSEVSTIYF
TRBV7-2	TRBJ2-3	CASSLSGLAGATDTQYF
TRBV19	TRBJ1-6	CASTSTWGQDSPLHF
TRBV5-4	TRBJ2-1	CASSRAGWNYNEQFF
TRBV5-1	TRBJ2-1	CASSGRAGLYEQFF
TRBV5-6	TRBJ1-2	CASSRTSWPGHYGYTF
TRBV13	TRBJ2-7	CASSSSGQDGYYEQYF
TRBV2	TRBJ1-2	CASRSARHYGYTF
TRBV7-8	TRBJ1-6	CASSSTHSGQAGDNSPLHF
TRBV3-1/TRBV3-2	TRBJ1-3	CASSQGGSGNTIYF
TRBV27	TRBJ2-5	CASRLQGGETQYF
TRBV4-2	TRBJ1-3	CASSQGMIYSGNTIYF
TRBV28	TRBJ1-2	CASSLLGQYDGYTF
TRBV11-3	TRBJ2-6	CASSPRFSGANVLTF
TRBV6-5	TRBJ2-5	CASTRDSGGSETQYF
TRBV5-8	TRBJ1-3	CASSFLLGTGNTIYF
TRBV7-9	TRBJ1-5	CASSLVGGVGQPQHF
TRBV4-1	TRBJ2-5	CASSRPGRSLQETQYF
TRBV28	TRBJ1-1	CASSLWENTEAFF
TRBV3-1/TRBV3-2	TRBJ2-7	CASSQVTSGTGYEQYF
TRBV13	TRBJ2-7	CASSLGYRRASYEQYF
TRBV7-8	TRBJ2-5	CASSLQDVETQYF
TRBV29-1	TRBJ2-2	CSVEDPRGPNTGELFF
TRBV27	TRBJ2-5	CASRKGREAQYF
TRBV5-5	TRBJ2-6	CASSFRIRGLSSGANVLTF
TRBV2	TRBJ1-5	CASTRESNQPQHF
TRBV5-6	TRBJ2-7	CASRTIGSYEQYF
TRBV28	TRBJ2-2	CASRGLRKVGGFSTGELFF